The rows below give T cell receptor beta chains drawn from one sample of a study of shared clonotypes between healthy human individuals. The assay was immunoSEQ multiplex PCR, and TCRdb's table has in-frame clones only and misses some. This table has about 2.2 million clones, 80% to 95% appearing once. Sequenced material: naive CD8+ T cells from PBMCs. These receptors were collected from a man between 18 and 35 years old in good health. Some clones in this sample may be carry-over from other donors' samples. Each CDR3 is given with its conserved first and last residue. D genes are given only for firm matches. A clone size is listed for some rows: how often the clone was seen (once, few, many), or a class if it is expanded.

cdr3_aa,cdr3_nt,clone_size,j_call,v_call,d_call
CASSIGQIPLEQFF,TGTGCCAGTAGTATCGGACAGATCCCTCTGGAGCAGTTCTTC,.,TRBJ2-1,TRBV19,.
CAISDGWEEYGYTF,TGTGCCATCAGTGATGGATGGGAGGAGTATGGCTACACCTTC,.,TRBJ1-2,TRBV10-3,.
CASSSLRQGLPYEQYF,TGTGCCAGCAGTTCACTCCGACAGGGGCTACCCTACGAGCAGTACTTC,.,TRBJ2-7,TRBV27,TRBD1
CASSPGTPNQPQHF,TGTGCCAGCAGCCCGGGGACACCCAATCAGCCCCAGCATTTT,.,TRBJ1-5,TRBV9,.
CASSARQVYSNQPQHF,TGTGCCAGCAGTGCAAGACAGGTCTATAGCAATCAGCCCCAGCATTTT,few,TRBJ1-5,TRBV6-1,.
CASSLFPGGHYEQYF,TGTGCCAGCAGTTTATTCCCAGGGGGACACTACGAGCAGTACTTC,.,TRBJ2-7,TRBV28,TRBD1
CASSQSRQGSEKLFF,TGCGCCAGCAGCCAATCCAGACAGGGATCTGAAAAACTGTTTTTT,.,TRBJ1-4,TRBV4-1,TRBD1
CATSLDRGTDTQYF,TGTGCCACCTCCCTGGACAGGGGGACAGATACGCAGTATTTT,.,TRBJ2-3,TRBV15,TRBD1
CASSPTDSAYNEQFF,TGTGCCAGCAGCCCGACCGACAGCGCCTACAATGAGCAGTTCTTC,.,TRBJ2-1,TRBV7-9,.
CASSSPGGMAKNIQYF,TGTGCCAGCAGTTCCCCAGGGGGCATGGCCAAAAACATTCAGTACTTC,.,TRBJ2-4,TRBV27,TRBD1
CASRLKGQGVYEQYF,TGTGCCAGCAGACTAAAGGGACAGGGGGTTTACGAGCAGTACTTC,.,TRBJ2-7,TRBV5-6,TRBD1
CASVTKGHEQYF,TGTGCCAGCGTTACGAAGGGCCACGAGCAGTACTTC,.,TRBJ2-7,TRBV6-1,.
CASSLTRTGDGYTF,TGTGCCAGCAGTTTAACCAGGACAGGGGATGGCTACACCTTC,.,TRBJ1-2,TRBV28,TRBD1
CASSLGRDFYEQYF,TGCGCCAGCAGCTTAGGCAGGGACTTTTACGAGCAGTACTTC,.,TRBJ2-7,TRBV5-1,.
CASSLAPGTARQPQHF,TGTGCCAGCAGCTTAGCACCGGGGACAGCACGGCAGCCCCAGCATTTT,.,TRBJ1-5,TRBV7-9,TRBD1
CASRLVRGPEGEQFF,TGTGCGAGCCGACTTGTCCGCGGGCCCGAAGGTGAGCAGTTCTTC,.,TRBJ2-1,TRBV28,.
CASSQALRAGEQFF,TGCGCCAGCAGCCAAGCTCTAAGAGCGGGGGAGCAGTTCTTC,.,TRBJ2-1,TRBV4-3,TRBD2
CASSGTSRPQETQYF,TGTGCCAGCAGCGGGACTAGTCGACCTCAAGAGACCCAGTACTTC,.,TRBJ2-5,TRBV7-6,TRBD2
CASSYFAGNYEQYF,TGTGCCAGCAGTTACTTCGCAGGCAACTACGAGCAGTACTTC,.,TRBJ2-7,TRBV6-5,.
CASSQVPYTGELFF,TGTGCCAGCAGCCAAGTCCCCTACACCGGGGAGCTGTTTTTT,.,TRBJ2-2,TRBV4-2,.
CASSVVGKGEQFF,TGTGCCAGCAGCGTAGTGGGGAAGGGTGAGCAGTTCTTC,once,TRBJ2-1,TRBV9,.
CASSVEPSGSPRGELFF,TGTGCCAGCAGCGTAGAACCTAGCGGGAGTCCGCGCGGGGAGCTGTTTTTT,.,TRBJ2-2,TRBV9,TRBD2
CASSVGEGRGYYEQYF,TGTGCCAGCAGCGTAGGGGAAGGCAGGGGTTACTACGAGCAGTACTTC,few,TRBJ2-7,TRBV9,.
CASAALRTDTQYF,TGCGCCAGCGCGGCGCTCCGCACAGATACGCAGTATTTT,.,TRBJ2-3,TRBV10-1,.
CASSLRAIYEQYF,TGTGCCAGCAGCTTAAGGGCAATCTACGAGCAGTACTTC,.,TRBJ2-7,TRBV5-5,.
CASSKWALFPPQQYF,TGTGCCAGCAGTAAGTGGGCCCTCTTCCCCCCACAGCAGTACTTC,.,TRBJ2-7,TRBV28,.
CASSFRATGDEQYF,TGTGCCAGCAGTTTTCGGGCGACAGGGGACGAGCAGTACTTC,once,TRBJ2-7,TRBV27,TRBD1
CASSGPWNTEAFF,TGTGCCAGCAGCGGTCCCTGGAACACTGAAGCTTTCTTT,few,TRBJ1-1,TRBV9,.
CASSLVSGSTDTQYF,TGTGCCAGCAGTTTAGTAAGTGGGAGTACAGATACGCAGTATTTT,.,TRBJ2-3,TRBV28,.
CASSQAGQGAEQYF,TGCGCCAGCAGCCAAGCGGGACAGGGAGCGGAGCAGTACTTC,.,TRBJ2-7,TRBV4-1,TRBD1
CASSFAGGQGTQYF,TGTGCCAGCAGTTTCGCCGGCGGTCAGGGGACCCAGTACTTC,once,TRBJ2-5,TRBV28,.
CSVLHAYEQYF,TGCAGCGTACTCCACGCCTACGAGCAGTACTTC,once,TRBJ2-7,TRBV29-1,.
CASSSRLAGATDTQYF,TGTGCCAGCAGCTCTAGACTAGCGGGAGCGACAGATACGCAGTATTTT,.,TRBJ2-3,TRBV5-6,TRBD2
CASSLNTGVPNEQYF,TGTGCCAGCAGCTTGAACACAGGGGTCCCAAACGAGCAGTACTTC,.,TRBJ2-7,TRBV27,TRBD1